This T cell receptor beta chain derives from a study of cytomegalovirus exposure and HLA in healthy donors. With regard to this clone: The target antigen is unknown.

CDR1 and CDR2 (germline): SGHDT, YYEEEE. This CDR3 has 16 amino acids. Trimming stripped 3 bases from V and 8 bases from J, with 23 bases between. Among the donors, all were healthy bone marrow donors. The PCR used 60 Vbeta and 13 Jbeta primers. Assay: immunoSEQ multiplex PCR; the TCRdb copy retains only in-frame clones and omits some. This specimen shows about 140,000 clones; the ten leading clones hold under 2.5%. Overall study results and limits: TCR beta sequences reportedly predicted most subjects' HLA-A and HLA-B alleles accurately.

The sequence came from a young woman in good health and CMV-seronegative. The chain couples TRBV5-6 to TRBJ1-1; D may be TRBD1 (6 bases). Sequencing used PBMCs. The chain's CDR3 is CASSSGGHGFSKEAFF. CDR3 DNA sequence: TGTGCCAGCAGCTCGGGGGGCCACGGCTTTTCGAAGGAAGCTTTCTTT.